The present TCR beta chain was sequenced within a study of monozygotic twins with inflammatory bowel disease. Notes on the study in general: Researchers reported no repertoire similarity difference between concordant and discordant twins, possibly from limited power. Fewer shared clonotypes with others were found in IBD patients than in healthy twins, especially with disease activity. Healthy co-twins exceeded IBD patients in TCRbeta diversity as measured by inverse Simpson.

This CDR3 contains 14 residues. Germline V lookup: CDR1 SGHTA, CDR2 FQGNSA. Points on this clonotype: The antigen remains unidentified.

Two nested PCRs, run for roughly 17 and 9 cycles, were applied to TCRalpha and TCRbeta cDNA. TCRdb re-called the 5' RACE reads and catalogs CDR3 proteins one per entry, DNA excluded. The ten top clones account for 2% to 2.5%, within a sample of about 450,000 distinct CDR3 sequences. V usage is TRBV7-2 and J usage is TRBJ2-4; the D call of TRBD1 rests on TCRdb alone, since no DNA is present to check it. This receptor was taken from a human donor with ulcerative colitis or Crohn's disease, or a healthy co-twin of an affected twin (not recorded which). Sequences were obtained from blood. CDR3 in amino acids: CASTHPGQKNIQYF.